Following are 27 T cell receptor beta chains from one sample sequenced in a study of T-cell memory formation after mild COVID-19. Each CDR3 protein is one row after TCRdb ran MiXCR on the 5' RACE reads. The sample has around 510,000 distinct CDR3 sequences; approximately 21% are singletons. Sequenced sample: PBMCs or a T cell subset sorted from them (not recorded which). These receptors were taken from an adult woman who had mild COVID-19 (a few samples of this study predate the infection). Cell type and time point are not known.

This clonotype was seen repeatedly, ten times or more. The rearrangement uses TRBV12-3 or TRBV12-4 and TRBJ1-1; 7 positions match TRBD1. The V and J ends lost 3 bases and 0 bases, in that order; junction bases with no gene match: 1. The CDR3 has 14 amino acids. The chain's CDR3 is CASSLTGMNTEAFF. CDR3 bases: TGTGCCAGCAGTTTGACAGGGATGAACACTGAAGCTTTCTTT.

This clonotype was observed at least ten times. This rearrangement joins TRBV12-3 or TRBV12-4 to TRBJ2-2; TRBD2 is a possible D gene (5 bases). V was cut by 3 bases and J by 2 bases, with 7 bases left in between. This CDR3 is 14 amino acids long. CDR3 residues: CASSFEGNTGELFF. The CDR3 DNA reads TGTGCCAGCAGTTTCGAGGGAAACACCGGGGAGCTGTTTTTT.

This clonotype was observed many times. The V call is TRBV7-8, the J call TRBJ2-1; TRBD2 aligns across 7 bases. Germline lookup yields CDR1 SGHVS and CDR2 FQNEAQ. V dropped 6 bases and J dropped 0; count of bases not matched to a gene: 5. The CDR3 is made up of 15 amino acids. The CDR3 is CASSITGGSYNEQFF. CDR3 coding DNA: TGTGCCAGCAGTATTACGGGGGGCTCCTACAATGAGCAGTTCTTC.

This clonotype was observed a few times. The chain joins TRBV12-3 or TRBV12-4 to TRBJ2-7; TRBD2 aligns across 13 bases. The V and J ends lost 3 bases and 8 bases, in that order; junction bases with no gene match: 4. The CDR3 covers 14 residues. The DNA for the CDR3 is TGTGCCAGCAGTTTTCGGACTAGCGGGAGCCAGCAGTACTTC. This gives the protein CASSFRTSGSQQYF.

The chain recombines TRBV7-2 with TRBJ2-7, with a weak D call TRBD2 (6 bases). The germline gives CDR1 SGHTA, CDR2 FQGNSA. V was clipped by 4 bases and J by 0 bases, with 13 bases between them. This CDR3 has 15 amino acids. CDR3 nucleotides: TGTGCCAGCAGCTATGACTTGGAGGGCTCCTACGAGCAGTACTTC. Translated: CASSYDLEGSYEQYF. Looking up the rest from reference TRBV7-2 and TRBJ2-7 gives the full variable domain: GAGVSQSPSNKVTEKGKDVELRCDPISGHTALYWYRQSLGQGLEFLIYFQGNSAPDKSGLPSDRFSAERTGGSVSTLTIQRTQQEDSAVYLCASSYDLEGSYEQYFGPGTRLTVT.

There are a few counts of this clonotype. The V gene is TRBV10-3, the J gene TRBJ2-7; D tentatively fits TRBD1 or TRBD2 (6 bases each). The CDR3 extends over 14 amino acids. Trimming took off 10 bases at V and 6 bases at J, with 22 bases between the two ends. The germline V gene encodes CDR1 ENHRY and CDR2 SYGVKD. CDR3 bases: TGTGCCACCTACTCCGGGGGCCTTCTGGGCGAGCAGTACTTC. Protein: CATYSGGLLGEQYF.

The V call is TRBV19, the J call TRBJ2-1; no clear D. With 3 bases removed from V and 0 bases from J, the gap between germline ends came to 9 bases. Germline CDR1 LNHDA, CDR2 SQIVND (reference sequence). The CDR3 consists of 15 residues. The CDR3 DNA reads TGTGCCAGTAGTATTGTTAGTATCTCCTACAATGAGCAGTTCTTC. Its translation: CASSIVSISYNEQFF.

The chain has TRBV3-1 and TRBJ2-7; no reliable D call. The V and J ends lost 1 base and 0 bases respectively, with 10 bases between them. CDR3 size: 15 residues. Per the germline V gene, CDR1 is LGHDT and CDR2 is YNNKEL (reference sequence). CDR3 sequence (DNA): TGTGCCAGCAGCCAAGGTGGGCATCGCTCCTACGAGCAGTACTTC. This sequence encodes CASSQGGHRSYEQYF.

The chain has TRBV6-5 and TRBJ2-1; 10 bases map to TRBD2. Trimming at V came to 2 bases and at J to 0 bases, leaving 4 bases not matched to a gene. CDR3 size: 17 residues. Per germline, CDR1 MNHEY and CDR2 SVGAGI. CDR3 amino acids: CASSYRTSGRSYNEQFF. The CDR3, as DNA: TGTGCCAGCAGTTACCGGACTAGCGGTCGCTCCTACAATGAGCAGTTCTTC.

The gene calls are TRBV7-2 and TRBJ2-3, with TRBD1 as a possible D gene (5 bases). CDR3 length: 14 amino acids. Between the trimmed V and J ends, which lost 3 bases and 3 bases, there was a span of 10 bases. Per the germline V gene, CDR1 is SGHTA and CDR2 is FQGNSA. The CDR3, as DNA: TGTGCCAGCAGCTTGGACACCGGAACAGATACGCAGTATTTT. This codes for CASSLDTGTDTQYF.

This clonotype was detected only a few times. As DNA, the CDR3 is TGTGCCAGCAGTGTGACAGGGCCTAACACCGGGGAGCTGTTTTTT. It translates to CASSVTGPNTGELFF. The rearrangement uses TRBV12-3 or TRBV12-4 and TRBJ2-2, with 7 bases identical to TRBD1. Trimming removed 5 bases from V and 2 bases from J; junction bases left unmatched: 5. The CDR3 loop spans 15 amino acids.

DNA for the CDR3: TGTGCCAGTAGTCCCGAGACAGGGGTCTGGACCCAGTACTTC. Its protein is CASSPETGVWTQYF. This sequence joins TRBV19 and TRBJ2-5; the match to TRBD1 covers 8 bases. V gave up 5 bases and J gave up 7 bases; unmatched junction bases: 9. Germline V lookup: CDR1 LNHDA, CDR2 SQIVND (reference sequence). This CDR3 is 14 amino acids long. Based on the CDR3 plus reference TRBV19 and TRBJ2-5, the full variable domain is DGGITQSPKYLFRKEGQNVTLSCEQNLNHDAMYWYRQDPGQGLRLIYYSQIVNDFQKGDIAEGYSVSREKKESFPLTVTSAQKNPTAFYLCASSPETGVWTQYFGPGTRLLVL.

This clonotype was observed a handful of times. V is TRBV18 and J is TRBJ2-7, with D perhaps TRBD2 (6 bases). This CDR3 region has 14 residues. In germline, CDR1 is KGHSH, CDR2 LQKENI. V gave up 0 bases and J gave up 5 bases, with 11 bases separating them. CDR3 DNA sequence: TGTGCCAGCTCACCACCGGAGGGGCGGGACGAGCAGTACTTC. As protein: CASSPPEGRDEQYF.

This chain uses TRBV5-1 with TRBJ1-2, with D unclear. Per the germline V gene, CDR1 is SGHRS and CDR2 is YFSETQ. V was clipped by 4 bases and J by 4 bases, with 14 bases between them. The CDR3 loop spans 14 amino acids. The chain's CDR3 is CASSRIAGSYGYTF. The DNA of the CDR3 is TGCGCCAGCAGCAGGATAGCGGGTAGCTATGGCTACACCTTC.

This clonotype has ten or more counts. The rearrangement joins TRBV9 to TRBJ2-7, with D perhaps matching TRBD1 or TRBD2 (5 bases each). The CDR3 runs to 14 residues. CDR1 SGDLS and CDR2 YYNGEE come from the germline V gene. The V gene lost 2 bases and the J gene lost 2 bases, with 11 bases spanning the gap. CDR3 sequence (DNA): TGTGCCAGCAGCGTGGGGACGACCACCTACGAGCAGTACTTC. Translating gives CASSVGTTTYEQYF.

This clonotype was recorded a few times. The rearrangement joins TRBV2 to TRBJ2-2; TRBD1 agrees at 7 bases. The CDR3 extends over 14 amino acids. The germline CDR1 and CDR2 sequences are SNHLY and FYNNEI. With V trimmed by 8 bases and J by 0 bases, 3 bases remained unmatched. CDR3 sequence reads: CASVGTANTGELFF. CDR3 nucleotide sequence: TGTGCCAGCGTAGGGACAGCGAACACCGGGGAGCTGTTTTTT.

This clonotype has just a few counts. This chain uses TRBV7-9 with TRBJ2-2; possibly TRBD1 for D (5 bases). Trimming took 4 bases from V and 6 from J, leaving 15 bases between them. The CDR3 covers 15 residues. Per germline, CDR1 SEHNR and CDR2 FQNEAQ (reference sequence). CDR3 region: CASSSPLQVAGELFF. The CDR3 DNA reads as TGTGCCAGCAGCTCCCCATTACAGGTGGCCGGGGAGCTGTTTTTT.

The chain is built from TRBV6-5 and TRBJ2-7; D may be TRBD2 (6 bases). The CDR3 totals 14 residues. The germline gives CDR1 MNHEY, CDR2 SVGAGI. V lost 6 bases, J lost 0 bases, and 12 bases lay in between. DNA of the CDR3: TGTGCCAGCAGGCCCGCGGGGAGCTCCTACGAGCAGTACTTC. Translation: CASRPAGSSYEQYF.

This chain joins TRBV7-2 and TRBJ2-7; possibly TRBD1 for D (5 bases). CDR1 is SGHTA and CDR2 is FQGNSA in the germline V gene. The V and J ends lost 4 bases and 4 bases respectively, with 14 bases between them. The CDR3 is 14 residues long. CDR3 nucleotide sequence: TGTGCCAGCAGCTATACGACAGTTCAATACGAGCAGTACTTC. Translated: CASSYTTVQYEQYF.

The chain uses TRBV3-1 and TRBJ1-2; no definite D call. The CDR3 sequence is 13 residues long. The germline V gene has CDR1 LGHDT and CDR2 YNNKEL (reference sequence). V lost 2 bases and J lost 4, with 8 bases in between. The CDR3 DNA sequence: TGTGCCAGCAGCCAATTTTTGAGCTATGGCTACACCTTC. This sequence encodes CASSQFLSYGYTF.

The chain carries TRBV6-5 and TRBJ2-3; no firm D call. Deletions cut 4 bases from V and 7 bases from J, with 15 bases between. The CDR3 runs 14 residues. CDR1 and CDR2 (germline): MNHEY, SVGAGI. The CDR3 nucleotides are TGTGCCAGCAGTTCTCCTCACTGGCAGTATACGCAGTATTTT. Its protein is CASSSPHWQYTQYF.

This clonotype has a handful of counts. The chain links TRBV6-1 to TRBJ2-2; 10 positions match TRBD1. Germline lookup yields CDR1 MNHNS and CDR2 SASEGT. The CDR3 length is 15 residues. V lost 6 bases, J lost 6 bases, and 7 bases stayed unmatched. Written as DNA, the CDR3 is TGTGCCAGCAGAGAACCGGGACAGGGGTCCGGGGAGCTGTTTTTT. Translation gives CASREPGQGSGELFF.

This chain joins TRBV25-1 and TRBJ2-3; 15 bases are shared with TRBD2. There are 17 residues in the CDR3. The V gene's germline CDR1 is MGHDK and CDR2 SYGVNS. Trimming cost V 2 bases and J 3 bases; bases outside gene matches: 3. The CDR3 DNA follows: TGTGCCAGCAGTGAAGGACTAGCGGGGGGGCGGACAGATACGCAGTATTTT. It codes for CASSEGLAGGRTDTQYF.

This chain uses TRBV6-6 with TRBJ1-2, with 7 bases fitting TRBD1. CDR1 and CDR2 from the germline V gene are MNHNY and SVGAGI (reference sequence). CDR3 length equals 16 residues. V dropped 7 bases and J dropped 1; count of bases not matched to a gene: 12. The CDR3 is CASTPGQRRLNYGYTF. The CDR3 DNA sequence: TGTGCCAGCACCCCGGGACAGAGACGACTTAACTATGGCTACACCTTC.

This chain joins TRBV4-1 and TRBJ2-5; no clear D. The CDR3 spans 12 residues. CDR1 MGHRA and CDR2 YSYEKL come from the germline V gene. V lost 6 bases and J 5 bases, leaving 10 bases between the germline ends. Here the CDR3 DNA reads TGCGCCAGCAGTAAGCCCCGGGAGACCCAGTACTTC. Protein: CASSKPRETQYF.

This clonotype was observed a few times. V is TRBV20-1 and J is TRBJ2-3, with D possibly being TRBD2 (5 bases). Germline-derived CDR1 and CDR2 are DFQATT and SNEGSKA (reference sequence). V was shortened by 3 bases and J by 6 bases, with 22 bases between the two germline ends. The CDR3 consists of 16 residues. The DNA of the CDR3 is TGCAGTGCTAGCTCCGACTATCCCTACCTGGAGGATACGCAGTATTTT. It yields the protein CSASSDYPYLEDTQYF.

In this sample, this clonotype turned up a few times. The rearrangement joins TRBV4-1 to TRBJ2-7; TRBD2 might be the D (5 bases). Between the trimmed V and J ends, which lost 0 bases and 7 bases, there was a span of 10 bases. CDR1 and CDR2 from the germline V gene are MGHRA and YSYEKL. The CDR3 has 13 amino acids. CDR3 region: CASSQDRRAEQYF. The CDR3 nucleotides read TGCGCCAGCAGCCAAGATAGGCGGGCAGAGCAGTACTTC.